The 19 T cell receptor beta chains in this list originate from one sample, sequenced in a study of CD8 T cells in ankylosing spondylitis (dated by TCRdb to about 2017). Library preparation used 5' RACE. Sequencing relied on an Illumina MiSeq. TCRdb reworked the public reads: Q25 trimming with fastp, MiXCR clone assembly, productive beta chains retained. Records with the same CDR3 protein are collapsed into one entry carrying the most frequent genes and DNA. For this sample the table gives 15,000 to 20,000 distinct CDR3 sequences, of which 7.5% to 9.5% were detected only once. The ten largest clones capture approximately 38% of the sample. The sample consisted of blood. The source of these receptors is a male donor with ankylosing spondylitis or in good health (not recorded which).

Of note for this clonotype: Its ends do not fully match the called genes, so a read error is possible. The J gene is TRBJ2-2, the V gene TRBV20-1; possibly TRBD1 or TRBD2 for D (5 bases each). CDR1 DFQATT and CDR2 SNEGSKA come from the germline V gene (reference sequence). The CDR3 is 15 residues long. The CDR3 DNA is TGCAGTGCGAGAGAGGGGCAGCAGAACACCGGGGAGCTGTTTTTT. It translates to CSAREGQQNTGELFF.

This clonotype has a count of ten or more. The chain recombines TRBV4-3 with TRBJ2-3; D possibly corresponds to TRBD2 (6 bases). With 0 bases removed from V and 7 bases from J, the gap between germline ends came to 17 bases. CDR1 and CDR2 from the germline V gene are LGHNA and YSLEER. The CDR3 is made up of 16 amino acids. CDR3 sequence reads: CASSQDFAGKGYTQYF. CDR3 coding DNA: TGCGCCAGCAGCCAAGATTTTGCGGGAAAAGGATATACGCAGTATTTT.

This clonotype was seen a handful of times. The V call is TRBV12-3 or TRBV12-4, the J call TRBJ1-1; D not certain. Trimming stripped 2 bases from V and 1 base from J, with 5 bases between. The CDR3 length is 13 residues. CDR3 coding DNA: TGTGCCAGCAGTTTAAAGGGGAACACTGAAGCTTTCTTT. Amino acid sequence: CASSLKGNTEAFF.

This clonotype was counted many times. The J gene is TRBJ2-7, the V gene TRBV3-1, with TRBD2 identical over 10 bases. V lost 8 bases, J lost 6 bases, and 4 bases stayed unmatched. The germline V gene encodes CDR1 LGHDT and CDR2 YNNKEL (reference sequence). The CDR3 is made up of 12 amino acids. Written as DNA, the CDR3 is TGTGCCAGCGGGGGACTAGCGCGCGAGCAGTACTTC. Translated, it gives CASGGLAREQYF.

CDR3 bases: TGTGCCAGCAGCGTGGGCTGGCGAGATACGCAGTATTTT. Amino acids: CASSVGWRDTQYF. This chain uses TRBV9 with TRBJ2-3; D uncertain. This CDR3 is built from 13 residues. Germline V gives CDR1 SGDLS, CDR2 YYNGEE. Trimming removed 2 bases from V and 5 bases from J, with 9 bases in between.

Only a few counts were recorded for this clonotype. The chain links TRBV6-2 or TRBV6-3 to TRBJ2-1; D is perhaps TRBD2 (5 bases). Trimming removed 2 bases at V and 10 bases at J, with 12 bases between. Germline lookup yields CDR1 MNHEY and CDR2 SVGEGT. CDR3 length equals 13 residues. CDR3 amino acids: CASSYEGRREQFF. CDR3 DNA sequence: TGTGCCAGCAGTTACGAGGGTCGGCGGGAGCAGTTCTTC.

The rearrangement links TRBV7-2 to TRBJ2-3; D is ambiguous. Germline CDR1 is SGHTA and CDR2 is FQGNSA. Trimming shortened V by 5 bases and J by 3 bases, and 15 bases separated the two germline ends. The CDR3 sequence is 15 residues long. The CDR3, as DNA: TGTGCCAGCAGCACCGGCCGGTTTCGGACAGATACGCAGTATTTT. It specifies CASSTGRFRTDTQYF. The whole variable domain, filled in from reference TRBV7-2 and TRBJ2-3, reads GAGVSQSPSNKVTEKGKDVELRCDPISGHTALYWYRQSLGQGLEFLIYFQGNSAPDKSGLPSDRFSAERTGGSVSTLTIQRTQQEDSAVYLCASSTGRFRTDTQYFGPGTRLTVL.

This clonotype was seen at least ten times. V gene TRBV20-1 combines with J gene TRBJ1-4; D unclear. This CDR3 spans 13 amino acids. Germline V gene sequence: CDR1 DFQATT, CDR2 SNEGSKA (reference sequence). Trimming cost V 6 bases and J 4 bases, with 12 bases left between them. This chain's CDR3 is CSASSAFNEKLFF. CDR3 in DNA: TGCAGTGCCTCCTCTGCCTTTAATGAAAAACTGTTTTTT.

This clonotype was picked up many times. V gene TRBV14 combines with J gene TRBJ2-7; 13 bases map to TRBD2. Germline V lookup: CDR1 SGHDN, CDR2 FVKESK. Trimming at V came to 5 bases and at J to 5 bases, leaving 6 bases not matched to a gene. This CDR3 comprises 15 residues. CDR3 loop: CASSAWTSGRNEQYF. The CDR3 nucleotides read TGTGCCAGCAGCGCTTGGACTAGCGGGAGAAACGAGCAGTACTTC.

This clonotype was recorded a few times. The chain has TRBV18 and TRBJ1-4; D might be TRBD1 (5 bases). V was cut by 0 bases and J by 10 bases, with 15 bases left in between. The length of the CDR3 is 15 residues. Per the germline V gene, CDR1 is KGHSH and CDR2 is LQKENI. The CDR3 region has the DNA TGTGCCAGCTCACCACCGGAGAGGGGATCGGCAAAACTGTTTTTT. Amino acids: CASSPPERGSAKLFF.

This clonotype was detected only a few times. The V call is TRBV27, the J call TRBJ2-1, with 9 positions matching TRBD2. Looked up from germline, CDR1 is MNHEY and CDR2 is SMNVEV (reference sequence). V dropped 3 bases and J dropped 6; count of bases not matched to a gene: 9. This CDR3 is built from 16 residues. The CDR3 DNA reads TGTGCCAGCAGTTTGCAGAGGTTAGCGGGAGTCAATGAGCAGTTCTTC. Residues: CASSLQRLAGVNEQFF.

The V and J genes are TRBV6-2 or TRBV6-3 and TRBJ2-1, with TRBD2 matching over 10 bases. Losses at the gene ends were 0 bases for V and 6 bases for J; bases not matched to a gene: 11. This CDR3 is 18 amino acids long. In germline, CDR1 is MNHEY, CDR2 SVGEGT. The CDR3 loop is CASSYSLAGVKWVNEQFF. CDR3 in DNA: TGTGCCAGCAGTTACTCTCTAGCGGGGGTGAAGTGGGTCAATGAGCAGTTCTTC.

This clonotype was observed many times. CDR3 amino acids: CASSLMAGADTEAFF. The CDR3 nucleotides are TGTGCCAGCAGTTTAATGGCGGGGGCCGACACTGAAGCTTTCTTT. J is TRBJ1-1 and V is TRBV28, with D possibly TRBD1 on 6 matching bases. Germline CDR1 is MDHEN and CDR2 is SYDVKM. The CDR3 runs to 15 residues. Trimming removed 2 bases at V and 3 bases at J, with 13 bases between.

In its sample, this clonotype was seen many times. The chain links TRBV6-6 to TRBJ1-1, with a weak D call TRBD1 (6 bases). Germline-derived CDR1 and CDR2 are MNHNY and SVGAGI (reference sequence). Trimming pared 5 bases from V and 3 bases from J, leaving 13 bases between. This CDR3 contains 14 residues. The CDR3 protein is CASSVRDTHTEAFF. CDR3 nucleotides: TGTGCCAGCAGTGTCCGGGACACCCACACTGAAGCTTTCTTT.

There are many counts of this clonotype. The V and J genes are TRBV7-2 and TRBJ1-5; 7 bases align to TRBD1. J was trimmed by 0 bases and V by 4 bases; bases with no gene match: 0. The germline V gene has CDR1 SGHTA and CDR2 FQGNSA. The CDR3 extends over 14 amino acids. This CDR3 reads CASSSGGSNQPQHF. In DNA form, the CDR3 reads TGTGCCAGCAGCTCAGGGGGTAGCAATCAGCCCCAGCATTTT.

This clonotype was observed a few times. The rearrangement uses TRBV29-1 and TRBJ2-5; tentative D call: TRBD2 (6 bases). The CDR3 spans 13 residues. Per the germline V gene, CDR1 is SQVTM and CDR2 is ANQGSEA. V lost 1 base and J lost 6, with 12 bases in between. The CDR3 spells CSVEGPSVKTQYF. The DNA for the CDR3 is TGCAGCGTTGAAGGCCCTAGCGTGAAGACCCAGTACTTC.

In this sample, this clonotype turned up many times. This chain uses TRBV6-2 or TRBV6-3 with TRBJ1-5, with 10 bases matching TRBD1. Germline V lookup: CDR1 MNHEY, CDR2 SVGEGT. J was trimmed by 4 bases and V by 8 bases; bases with no gene match: 14. The CDR3 extends over 17 amino acids. The CDR3 reads CASGEVSGTGANQPQHF. Here the CDR3 DNA reads TGTGCCAGCGGCGAAGTCTCCGGGACAGGGGCAAATCAGCCCCAGCATTTT.

The chain joins TRBV7-9 to TRBJ1-1; D is unclear. The CDR3 extends over 11 amino acids. Per the germline V gene, CDR1 is SEHNR and CDR2 is FQNEAQ (reference sequence). V lost 6 bases and J lost 11, with 13 bases in between. CDR3 sequence reads: CASSSIPAAFF. DNA of the CDR3: TGTGCCAGCAGTTCCATACCGGCGGCTTTCTTT. Complete variable domain (other parts from reference TRBV7-9 and TRBJ1-1): DTGVSQNPRHKITKRGQNVTFRCDPISEHNRLYWYRQTLGQGPEFLTYFQNEAQLEKSRLLSDRFSAERPKGSFSTLEIQRTEQGDSAMYLCASSSIPAAFFGQGTRLTVV.

This clonotype was seen repeatedly, ten times or more. The chain combines TRBV12-3 or TRBV12-4 with TRBJ1-5, with TRBD1 as a possible D gene (5 bases). V was pared by 6 bases and J by 6 bases, with 15 bases between. The CDR3 covers 14 residues. The CDR3 DNA reads as TGTGCCAGCAGCTCCGGGACGGCAGTTCAGCCCCAGCATTTT. Translation: CASSSGTAVQPQHF.